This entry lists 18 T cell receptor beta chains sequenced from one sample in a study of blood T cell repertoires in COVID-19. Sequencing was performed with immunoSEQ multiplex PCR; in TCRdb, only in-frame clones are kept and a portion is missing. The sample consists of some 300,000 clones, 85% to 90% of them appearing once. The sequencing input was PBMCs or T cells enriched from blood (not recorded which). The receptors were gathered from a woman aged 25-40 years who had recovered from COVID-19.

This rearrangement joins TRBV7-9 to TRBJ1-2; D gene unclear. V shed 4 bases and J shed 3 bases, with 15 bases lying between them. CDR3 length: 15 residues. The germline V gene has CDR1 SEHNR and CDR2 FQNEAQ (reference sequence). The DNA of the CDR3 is TGTGCCAGCAGCTCATCTTGGAGGGCGGACTATGGCTACACCTTC. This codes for CASSSSWRADYGYTF.

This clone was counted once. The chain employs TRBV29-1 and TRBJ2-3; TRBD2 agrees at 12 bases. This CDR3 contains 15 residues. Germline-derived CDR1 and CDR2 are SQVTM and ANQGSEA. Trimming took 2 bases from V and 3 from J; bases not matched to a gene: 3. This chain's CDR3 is CSVEYLAGGTDTQYF. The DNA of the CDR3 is TGCAGCGTTGAATATCTAGCGGGAGGGACAGATACGCAGTATTTT.

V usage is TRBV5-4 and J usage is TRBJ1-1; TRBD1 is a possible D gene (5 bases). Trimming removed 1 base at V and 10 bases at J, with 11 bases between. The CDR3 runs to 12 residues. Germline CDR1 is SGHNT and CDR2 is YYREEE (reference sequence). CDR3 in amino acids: CASSLSGLGAFF. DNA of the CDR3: TGTGCCAGCAGCTTGTCAGGGTTAGGAGCTTTCTTT.

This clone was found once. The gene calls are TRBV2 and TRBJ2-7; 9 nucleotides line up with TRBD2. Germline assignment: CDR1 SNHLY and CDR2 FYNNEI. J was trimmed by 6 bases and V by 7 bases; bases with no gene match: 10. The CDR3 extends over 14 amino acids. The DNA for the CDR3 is TGTGCCAGCATAAGGGCGGGAGGGCCGAGCGAGCAGTACTTC. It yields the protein CASIRAGGPSEQYF.

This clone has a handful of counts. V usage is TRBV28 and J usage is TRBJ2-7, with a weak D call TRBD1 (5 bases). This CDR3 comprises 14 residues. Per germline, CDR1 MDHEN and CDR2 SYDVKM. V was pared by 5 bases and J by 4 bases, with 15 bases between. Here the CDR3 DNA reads TGTGCCAGCAGTCCAGGGATATTTGGGTACGAGCAGTACTTC. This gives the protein CASSPGIFGYEQYF. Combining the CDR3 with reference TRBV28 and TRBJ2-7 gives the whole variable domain DVKVTQSSRYLVKRTGEKVFLECVQDMDHENMFWYRQDPGLGLRLIYFSYDVKMKEKGDIPEGYSVSREKKERFSLILESASTNQTSMYLCASSPGIFGYEQYFGPGTRLTVT.

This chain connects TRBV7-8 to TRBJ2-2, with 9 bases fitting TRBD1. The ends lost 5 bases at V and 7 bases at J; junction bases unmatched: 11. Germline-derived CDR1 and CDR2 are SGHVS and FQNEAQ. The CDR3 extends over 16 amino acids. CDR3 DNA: TGTGCCAGCAGCCCTAGGACAGGGGAATTGATCGGGGAGCTGTTTTTT. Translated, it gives CASSPRTGELIGELFF.

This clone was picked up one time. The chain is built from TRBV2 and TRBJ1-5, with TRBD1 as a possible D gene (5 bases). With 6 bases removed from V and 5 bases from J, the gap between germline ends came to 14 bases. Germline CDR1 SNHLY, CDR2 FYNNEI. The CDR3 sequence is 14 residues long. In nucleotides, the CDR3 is TGTGCCAGCAGCCAAAACCCGGGGGATCAGCCCCAGCATTTT. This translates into CASSQNPGDQPQHF.

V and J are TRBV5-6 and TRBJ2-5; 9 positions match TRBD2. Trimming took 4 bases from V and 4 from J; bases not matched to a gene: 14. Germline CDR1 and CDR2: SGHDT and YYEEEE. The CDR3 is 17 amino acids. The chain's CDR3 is CASSLRGSGRMRETQYF. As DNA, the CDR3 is TGTGCCAGCAGCCTCCGGGGTAGCGGGAGAATGAGAGAGACCCAGTACTTC.

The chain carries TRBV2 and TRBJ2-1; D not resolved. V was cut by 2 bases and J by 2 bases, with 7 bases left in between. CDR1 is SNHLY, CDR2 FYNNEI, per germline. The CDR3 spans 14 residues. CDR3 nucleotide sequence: TGTGCCAGCAGTGAACAGGTGCCCTACAATGAGCAGTTCTTC. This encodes CASSEQVPYNEQFF. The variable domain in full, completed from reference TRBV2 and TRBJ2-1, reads EPEVTQTPSHQVTQMGQEVILRCVPISNHLYFYWYRQILGQKVEFLVSFYNNEISEKSEIFDDQFSVERPDGSNFTLKIRSTKLEDSAMYFCASSEQVPYNEQFFGPGTRLTVL.

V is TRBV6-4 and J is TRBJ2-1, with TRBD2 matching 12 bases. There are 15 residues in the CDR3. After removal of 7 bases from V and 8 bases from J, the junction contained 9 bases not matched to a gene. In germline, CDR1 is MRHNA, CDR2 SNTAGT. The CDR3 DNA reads TGTGCCAGCACTCAGACTAGCGGGAGAGGGGATGAGCAGTTCTTC. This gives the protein CASTQTSGRGDEQFF.

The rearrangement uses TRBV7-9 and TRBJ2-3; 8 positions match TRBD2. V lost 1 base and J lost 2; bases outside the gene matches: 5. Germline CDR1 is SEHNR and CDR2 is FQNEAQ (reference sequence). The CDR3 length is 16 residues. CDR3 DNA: TGTGCCAGCAGCTTAGGGTCCGGGAGGGCCACAGATACGCAGTATTTT. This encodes CASSLGSGRATDTQYF.

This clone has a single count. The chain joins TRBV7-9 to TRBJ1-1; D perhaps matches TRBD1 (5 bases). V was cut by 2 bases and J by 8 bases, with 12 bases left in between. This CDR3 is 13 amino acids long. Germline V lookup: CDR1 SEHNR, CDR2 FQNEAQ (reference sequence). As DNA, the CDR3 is TGTGCCAGCAGCTTAAGTCTTGGGGCAGAAGCTTTCTTT. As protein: CASSLSLGAEAFF.

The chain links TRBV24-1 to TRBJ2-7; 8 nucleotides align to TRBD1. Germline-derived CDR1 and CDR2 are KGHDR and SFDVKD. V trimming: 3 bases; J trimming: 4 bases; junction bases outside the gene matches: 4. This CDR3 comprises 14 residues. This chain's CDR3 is CATSDTRQGYEQYF. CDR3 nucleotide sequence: TGTGCCACCAGTGATACCAGACAGGGGTACGAGCAGTACTTC.

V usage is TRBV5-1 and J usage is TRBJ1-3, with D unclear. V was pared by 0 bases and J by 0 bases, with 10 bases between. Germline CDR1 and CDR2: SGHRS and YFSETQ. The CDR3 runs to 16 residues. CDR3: CASSLGQVSSGNTIYF. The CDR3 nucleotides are TGCGCCAGCAGCTTGGGTCAGGTCAGCTCTGGAAACACCATATATTTT.

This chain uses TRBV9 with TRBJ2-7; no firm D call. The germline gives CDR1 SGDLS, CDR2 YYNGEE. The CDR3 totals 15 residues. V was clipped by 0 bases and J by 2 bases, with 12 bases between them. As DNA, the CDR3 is TGTGCCAGCAGCGTAGCTCCCAGGCCGCCCTACGAGCAGTACTTC. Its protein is CASSVAPRPPYEQYF. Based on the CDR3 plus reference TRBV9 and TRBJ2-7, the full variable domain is DSGVTQTPKHLITATGQRVTLRCSPRSGDLSVYWYQQSLDQGLQFLIQYYNGEERAKGNILERFSAQQFPDLHSELNLSSLELGDSALYFCASSVAPRPPYEQYFGPGTRLTVT.

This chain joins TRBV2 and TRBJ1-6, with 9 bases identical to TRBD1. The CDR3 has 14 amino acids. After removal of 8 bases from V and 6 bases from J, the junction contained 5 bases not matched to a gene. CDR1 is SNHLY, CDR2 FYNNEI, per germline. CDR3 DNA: TGTGCCAGCGAGGGGGACAGGGCTAATTCACCCCTCCACTTT. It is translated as CASEGDRANSPLHF.

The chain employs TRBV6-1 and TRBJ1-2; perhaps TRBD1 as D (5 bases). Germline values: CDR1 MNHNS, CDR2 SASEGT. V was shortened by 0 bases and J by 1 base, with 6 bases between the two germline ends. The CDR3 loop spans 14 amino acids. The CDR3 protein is CASSEADINYGYTF. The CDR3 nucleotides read TGTGCCAGCAGTGAAGCGGACATTAACTATGGCTACACCTTC.

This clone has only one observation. The CDR3 sequence is CATSRVAGLQETQYF. The CDR3 nucleotides read TGTGCCACCAGCAGGGTAGCGGGACTTCAAGAGACCCAGTACTTC. The chain uses TRBV15 and TRBJ2-5, with TRBD2 matching 8 bases. The CDR3 has 15 amino acids. V gave up 3 bases and J gave up 2 bases; unmatched junction bases: 5. Germline-derived CDR1 and CDR2 are LNHNV and YYDKDF (reference sequence).